This is a list of T cell receptor beta chains from one sample in a study of blood T cells in healthy people across ages. TCRdb reprocessed the 5' RACE reads via MiXCR and lists one record per CDR3 protein. This table has about 1.7 million distinct CDR3 sequences, under 30% appearing once. The specimen was blood. The source of these receptors is a woman in her 30s in good health. Both conserved end residues are part of each CDR3. The order of the fields is CDR3 length, J gene, V gene, D gene, clone size, CDR3 DNA, CDR3 protein. A D gene is named only where the DNA matches it firmly. For some rows the clone size is stated as once, few or many, or as a class when expanded; others skip it.

>16|TRBJ2-3|TRBV10-3|TRBD2|few
TGTGCCATCAGTGAGTCTGGCGGGAGGGCCCCAGATACGCAGTATTTT
CAISESGGRAPDTQYF
>15|TRBJ2-1|TRBV5-4|-|many
TGTGCCAGCAGCTTGGGGCGGGCCGATCCTGGAGAGCAGTTCTTC
CASSLGRADPGEQFF
>14|TRBJ2-1|TRBV6-6|TRBD2|-
TGTGCCAGCAAATCTAGCGGGGGCTACAATGAGCAGTTCTTC
CASKSSGGYNEQFF
>15|TRBJ1-1|TRBV10-3|-|few
TGTGCCATTACACAAGACACTCTGGAGGGCACTGAAGCTTTCTTT
CAITQDTLEGTEAFF
>13|TRBJ2-7|TRBV28|-|many
TGTGCCAGCAGTCCCCGCTCGGGCTACGAGCAGTACTTC
CASSPRSGYEQYF
>11|TRBJ1-1|TRBV6-2/TRBV6-3|-|few
TGTGCCAGCAGCAACGATAAGAAAGCTTTCTTT
CASSNDKKAFF
>15|TRBJ2-1|TRBV27|TRBD2|-
TGTGCCAGCAGTCTCGGGACTAGCGGGAGTAATGAGCAGCTCTTC
CASSLGTSGSNEQLF
>16|TRBJ2-7|TRBV9|-|-
TGTGCCAGCAGCGCTTCGAACATAGAGTCCTCCTACGAGCAGTACTTC
CASSASNIESSYEQYF
>11|TRBJ2-7|TRBV6-6|-|many
TGTGCCAGCAGTTCCCGGACAGCGCAGTACTTC
CASSSRTAQYF
>13|TRBJ1-5|TRBV12-3/TRBV12-4|-|many
TGTGCCAGCAGTTGGAATAGCAATCAGCCCCAGCATTTT
CASSWNSNQPQHF
>13|TRBJ2-7|TRBV2|-|-
TGTGCCAGCAGGGCCGACACGTCCTACGAGCAGTACTTC
CASRADTSYEQYF
>14|TRBJ2-1|TRBV10-1|-|-
TGCGCCAGCAGACGGGAGACCACGGATGGGGAGCAGTTCTTC
CASRRETTDGEQFF
>13|TRBJ2-7|TRBV28|-|-
TGTGCCAGCAAGGGAGGGGGCCCTTACGAGCAGTACTTC
CASKGGGPYEQYF
>18|TRBJ2-1|TRBV6-2/TRBV6-3|TRBD2|-
TGTGCCAGCAGTTACGAGACAGGGAAGGGACTAGCGGGTAATGAGCAGTTCTTC
CASSYETGKGLAGNEQFF
>12|TRBJ1-5|TRBV6-2/TRBV6-3|-|few
TGTGCCAGCAGCCATGACGCAAATACCCAGCATTTT
CASSHDANTQHF
>18|TRBJ1-5|TRBV29-1|-|few
TGCAGCGTTCCCGACTGGCAGGGAATGAGGAGTGGCAATCAGCCCCAGCATTTT
CSVPDWQGMRSGNQPQHF
>12|TRBJ2-5|TRBV5-1|-|many
TGCGCCAGCAGCTTGGATCTAACGGGGAAGTACTTC
CASSLDLTGKYF
>15|TRBJ2-7|TRBV10-2|-|-
TGCGCCAGCAGTGAATCTAGGGAGTTTATCAATGAGCAGTACTTC
CASSESREFINEQYF
>15|TRBJ2-1|TRBV12-3/TRBV12-4|TRBD2|-
TGTGCCAGCAGTCTGCCGGGGAGGGCGCGGAATGAGCAGTTCTTC
CASSLPGRARNEQFF
>16|TRBJ1-2|TRBV5-1|-|few
TGCGCCAGCAGCTCGCGTACGAGGACGGCCAACTATGGCTACACCTTC
CASSSRTRTANYGYTF
>14|TRBJ2-2|TRBV12-3/TRBV12-4|TRBD2|-
TGTGCCAGCAGGGTAGCGGGAGAATCCGGGGAGCTGTTTTTT
CASRVAGESGELFF
>14|TRBJ1-2|TRBV7-9|TRBD1|few
TGTGCCAGCAGCTTAGGGGACAGGGAGGATGGCTACACCTTC
CASSLGDREDGYTF
>14|TRBJ2-1|TRBV5-1|TRBD1|-
TGCGCCACCGGGTTACCGGGACAGTACAATGAGCAGTTCTTC
CATGLPGQYNEQFF